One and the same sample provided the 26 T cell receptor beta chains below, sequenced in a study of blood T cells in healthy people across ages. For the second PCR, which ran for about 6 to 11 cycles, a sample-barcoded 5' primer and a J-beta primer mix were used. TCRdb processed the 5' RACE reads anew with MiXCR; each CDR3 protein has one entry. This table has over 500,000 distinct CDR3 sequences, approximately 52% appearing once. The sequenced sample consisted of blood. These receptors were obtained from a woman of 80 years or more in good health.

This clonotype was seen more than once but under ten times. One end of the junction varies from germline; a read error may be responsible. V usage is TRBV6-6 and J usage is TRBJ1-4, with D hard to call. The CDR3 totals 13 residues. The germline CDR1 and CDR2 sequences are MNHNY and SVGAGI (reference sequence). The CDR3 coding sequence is TGTGCCGGCAGTGTTAACCCTAATGAAAAACTGTTTTTT. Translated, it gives CAGSVNPNEKLFF.

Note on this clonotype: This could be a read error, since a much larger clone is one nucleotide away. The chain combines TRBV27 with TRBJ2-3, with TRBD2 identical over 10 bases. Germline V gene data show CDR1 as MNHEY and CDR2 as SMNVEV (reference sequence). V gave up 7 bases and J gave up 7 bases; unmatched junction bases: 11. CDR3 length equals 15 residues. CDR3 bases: TGTGCCAGCACCGCCGGGGCTAGCGGGAGCAATACGCAGTATTTT. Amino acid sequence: CASTAGASGSNTQYF.

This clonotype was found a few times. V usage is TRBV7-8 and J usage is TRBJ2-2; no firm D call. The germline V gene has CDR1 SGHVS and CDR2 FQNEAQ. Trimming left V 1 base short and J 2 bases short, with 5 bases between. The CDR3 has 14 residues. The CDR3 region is CASSLVYNTGELFF. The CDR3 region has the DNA TGTGCCAGCAGCTTAGTCTACAACACCGGGGAGCTGTTTTTT.

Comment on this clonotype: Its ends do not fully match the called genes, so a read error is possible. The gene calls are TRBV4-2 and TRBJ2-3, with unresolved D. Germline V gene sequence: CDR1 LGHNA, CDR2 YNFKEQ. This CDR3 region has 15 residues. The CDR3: CASNQGPIGTDTQYF. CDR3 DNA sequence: TGTGCCAGCAACCAAGGCCCTATAGGCACAGATACGCAGTATTTT.

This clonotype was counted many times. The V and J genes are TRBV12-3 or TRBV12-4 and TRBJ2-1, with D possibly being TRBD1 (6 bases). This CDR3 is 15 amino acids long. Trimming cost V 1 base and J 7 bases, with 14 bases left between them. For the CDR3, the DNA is TGTGCCAGCAGTTTAGGACAGGTGCGCGGGAATGAGCAGTTCTTC. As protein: CASSLGQVRGNEQFF.

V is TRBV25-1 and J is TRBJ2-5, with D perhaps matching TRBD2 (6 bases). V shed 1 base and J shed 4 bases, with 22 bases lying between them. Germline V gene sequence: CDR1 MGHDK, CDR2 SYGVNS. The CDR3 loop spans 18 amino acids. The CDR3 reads CASSELAGRSNGRETQYF. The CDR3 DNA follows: TGTGCCAGCAGTGAATTGGCGGGGCGCTCAAACGGGCGAGAGACCCAGTACTTC.

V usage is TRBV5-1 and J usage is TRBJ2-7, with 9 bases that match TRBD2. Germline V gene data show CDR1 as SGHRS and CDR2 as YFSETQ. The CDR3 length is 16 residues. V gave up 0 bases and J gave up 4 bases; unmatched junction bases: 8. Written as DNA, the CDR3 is TGCGCCAGCAGCTTGGAACTACTAGCGGGTGAATACGAGCAGTACTTC. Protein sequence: CASSLELLAGEYEQYF.

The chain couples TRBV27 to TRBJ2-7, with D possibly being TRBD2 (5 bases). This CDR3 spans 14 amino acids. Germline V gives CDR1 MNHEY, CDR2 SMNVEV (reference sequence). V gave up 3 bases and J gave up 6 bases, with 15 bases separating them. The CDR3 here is CASSLRESVGEQYF. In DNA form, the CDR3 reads TGTGCCAGCAGTTTGAGGGAGAGTGTCGGCGAGCAGTACTTC.

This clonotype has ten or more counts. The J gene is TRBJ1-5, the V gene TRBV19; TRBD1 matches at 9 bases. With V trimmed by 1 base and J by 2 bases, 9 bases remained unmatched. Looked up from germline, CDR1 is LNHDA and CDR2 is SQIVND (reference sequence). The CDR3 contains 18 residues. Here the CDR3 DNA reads TGTGCCAGTAGTATAGCACGGGACAGGGTACGCGGCAATCAGCCCCAGCATTTT. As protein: CASSIARDRVRGNQPQHF.

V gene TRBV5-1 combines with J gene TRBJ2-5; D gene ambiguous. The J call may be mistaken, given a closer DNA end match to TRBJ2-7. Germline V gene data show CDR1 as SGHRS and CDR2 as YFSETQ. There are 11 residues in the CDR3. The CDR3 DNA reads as TGCGCCAGCAGATTTACGAACGAGCAGTACTTC. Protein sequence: CASRFTNEQYF.

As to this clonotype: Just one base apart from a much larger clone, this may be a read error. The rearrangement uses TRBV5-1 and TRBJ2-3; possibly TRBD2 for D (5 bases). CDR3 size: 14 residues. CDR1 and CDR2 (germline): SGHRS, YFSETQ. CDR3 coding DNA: TGCGCCAGCAGTGGAGGTGACAACACAGAGACGCAGTATTTT. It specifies CASSGGDNTETQYF.

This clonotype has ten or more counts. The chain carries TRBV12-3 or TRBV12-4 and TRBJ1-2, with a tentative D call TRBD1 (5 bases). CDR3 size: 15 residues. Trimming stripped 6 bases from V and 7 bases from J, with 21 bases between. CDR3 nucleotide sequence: TGTGCCAGCAGCCTGGCCGCGGGACCCACGGGTGGCTACACCTTC. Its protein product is CASSLAAGPTGGYTF.

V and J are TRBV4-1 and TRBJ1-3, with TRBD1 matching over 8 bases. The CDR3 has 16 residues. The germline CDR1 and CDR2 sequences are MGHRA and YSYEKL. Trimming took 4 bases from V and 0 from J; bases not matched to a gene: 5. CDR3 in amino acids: CASSRGQVLSGNTIYF. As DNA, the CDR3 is TGCGCCAGCAGCCGGGGACAGGTCCTCTCTGGAAACACCATATATTTT.

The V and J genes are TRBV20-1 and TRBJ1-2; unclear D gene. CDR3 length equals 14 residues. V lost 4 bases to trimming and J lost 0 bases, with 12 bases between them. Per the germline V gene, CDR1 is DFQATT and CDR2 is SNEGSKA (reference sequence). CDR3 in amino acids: CSATNGGANYGYTF. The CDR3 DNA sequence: TGCAGTGCTACTAACGGTGGAGCTAACTATGGCTACACCTTC.

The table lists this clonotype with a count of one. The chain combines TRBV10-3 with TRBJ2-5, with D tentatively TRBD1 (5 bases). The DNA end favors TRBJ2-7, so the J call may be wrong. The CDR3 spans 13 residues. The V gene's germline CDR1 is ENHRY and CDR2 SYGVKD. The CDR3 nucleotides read TGTGCCATCAGTGAGGCAGGGCCCTACGAGCAGTACTTC. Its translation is CAISEAGPYEQYF.

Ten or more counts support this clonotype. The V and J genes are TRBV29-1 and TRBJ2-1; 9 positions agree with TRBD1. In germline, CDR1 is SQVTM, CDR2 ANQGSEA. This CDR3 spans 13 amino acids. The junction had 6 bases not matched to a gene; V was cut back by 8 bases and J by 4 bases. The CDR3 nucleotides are TGCAGCCTGTGGGGACAGGGTTACAATGAGCAGTTCTTC. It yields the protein CSLWGQGYNEQFF.

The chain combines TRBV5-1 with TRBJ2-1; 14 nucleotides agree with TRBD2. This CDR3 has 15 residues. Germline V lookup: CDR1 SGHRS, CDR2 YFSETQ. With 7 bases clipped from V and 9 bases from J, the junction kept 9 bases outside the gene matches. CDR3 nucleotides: TGCGCCAGCTACGCCGGGACTAGCGGGAGAAGTGAGCAGTTCTTC. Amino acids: CASYAGTSGRSEQFF.

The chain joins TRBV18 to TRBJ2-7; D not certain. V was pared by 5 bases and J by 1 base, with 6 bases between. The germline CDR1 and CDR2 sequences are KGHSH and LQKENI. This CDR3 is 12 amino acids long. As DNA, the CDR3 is TGTGCCAGCTCAGCAGCATCCTACGAGCAGTACTTC. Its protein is CASSAASYEQYF. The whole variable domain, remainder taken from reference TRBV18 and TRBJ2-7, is NAGVMQNPRHLVRRRGQEARLRCSPMKGHSHVYWYRQLPEEGLKFMVYLQKENIIDESGMPKERFSAEFPKEGPSILRIQQVVRGDSAAYFCASSAASYEQYFGPGTRLTVT.

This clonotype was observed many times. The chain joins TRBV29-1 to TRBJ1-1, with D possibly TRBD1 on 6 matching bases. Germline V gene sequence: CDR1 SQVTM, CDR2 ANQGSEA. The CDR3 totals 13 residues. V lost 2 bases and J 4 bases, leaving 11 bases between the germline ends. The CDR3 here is CSVETGQSTEAFF. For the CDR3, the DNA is TGCAGCGTTGAAACCGGACAGTCCACTGAAGCTTTCTTT.

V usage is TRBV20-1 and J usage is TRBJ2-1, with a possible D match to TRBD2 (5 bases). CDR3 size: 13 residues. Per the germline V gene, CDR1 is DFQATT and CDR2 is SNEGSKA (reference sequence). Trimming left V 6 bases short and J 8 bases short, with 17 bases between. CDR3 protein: CSAESSLRDEQFF. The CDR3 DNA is TGCAGTGCCGAATCTAGTCTGAGGGATGAGCAGTTCTTC.

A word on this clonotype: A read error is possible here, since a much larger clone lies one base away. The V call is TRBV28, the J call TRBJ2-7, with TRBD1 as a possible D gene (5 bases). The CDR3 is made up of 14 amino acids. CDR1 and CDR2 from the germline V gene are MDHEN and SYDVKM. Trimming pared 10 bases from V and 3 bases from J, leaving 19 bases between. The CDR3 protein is CANRLGAPVYEQYF. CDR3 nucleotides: TGTGCCAACCGGCTAGGGGCTCCAGTCTACGAGCAGTACTTC.

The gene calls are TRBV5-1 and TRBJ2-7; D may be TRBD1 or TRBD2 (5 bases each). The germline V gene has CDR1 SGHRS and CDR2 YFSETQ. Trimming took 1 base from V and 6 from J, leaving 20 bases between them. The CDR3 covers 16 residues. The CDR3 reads CASSLSPTVTNAEQYF. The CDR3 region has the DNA TGCGCCAGCAGCTTGAGTCCGACAGTGACTAATGCCGAGCAGTACTTC.

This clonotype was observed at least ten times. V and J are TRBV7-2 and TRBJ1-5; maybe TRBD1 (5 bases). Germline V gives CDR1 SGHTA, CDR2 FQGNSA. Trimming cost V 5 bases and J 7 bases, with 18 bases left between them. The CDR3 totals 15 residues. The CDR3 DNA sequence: TGTGCCAGCAGCCTCCTCGGGGGAGGAGAACAGCCCCAGCATTTT. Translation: CASSLLGGGEQPQHF.

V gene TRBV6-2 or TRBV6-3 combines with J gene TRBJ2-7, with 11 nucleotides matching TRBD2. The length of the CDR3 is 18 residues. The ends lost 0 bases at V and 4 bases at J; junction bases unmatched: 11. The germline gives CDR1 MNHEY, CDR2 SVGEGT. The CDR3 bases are TGTGCCAGCAGTTACTCCCTGACTAGCGGGAATCCTGGATACGAGCAGTACTTC. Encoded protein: CASSYSLTSGNPGYEQYF.

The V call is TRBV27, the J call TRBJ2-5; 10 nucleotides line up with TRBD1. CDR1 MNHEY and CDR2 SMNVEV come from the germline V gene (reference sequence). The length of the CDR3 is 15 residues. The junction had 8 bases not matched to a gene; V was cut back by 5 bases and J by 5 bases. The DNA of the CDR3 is TGTGCCAGCAGTATCCGACAGGGGGCTAGGGAGACCCAGTACTTC. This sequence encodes CASSIRQGARETQYF.

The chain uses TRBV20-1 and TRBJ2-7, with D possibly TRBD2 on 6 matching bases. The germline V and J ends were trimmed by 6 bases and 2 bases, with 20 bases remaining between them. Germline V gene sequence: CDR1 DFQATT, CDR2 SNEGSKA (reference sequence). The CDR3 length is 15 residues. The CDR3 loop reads CSARAGGRNPYEQYF. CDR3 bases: TGCAGTGCCAGGGCTGGTGGGAGGAACCCCTACGAGCAGTACTTC.